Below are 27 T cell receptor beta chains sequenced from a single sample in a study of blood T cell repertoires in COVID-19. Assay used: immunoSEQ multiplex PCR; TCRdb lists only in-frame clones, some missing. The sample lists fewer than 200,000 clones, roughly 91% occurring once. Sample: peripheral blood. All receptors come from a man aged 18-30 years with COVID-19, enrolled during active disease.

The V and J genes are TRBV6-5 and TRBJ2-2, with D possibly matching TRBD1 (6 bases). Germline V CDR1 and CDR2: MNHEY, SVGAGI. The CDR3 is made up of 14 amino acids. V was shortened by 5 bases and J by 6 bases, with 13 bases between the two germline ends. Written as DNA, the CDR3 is TGTGCCAGCAGTACAGGGTCGCGAGCCGGGGAGCTGTTTTTT. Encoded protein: CASSTGSRAGELFF.

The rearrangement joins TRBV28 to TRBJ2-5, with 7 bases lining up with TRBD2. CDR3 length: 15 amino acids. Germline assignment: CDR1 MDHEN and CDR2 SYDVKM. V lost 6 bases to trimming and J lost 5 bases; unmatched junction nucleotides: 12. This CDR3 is CASRASSGWRETQYF. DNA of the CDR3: TGTGCCAGCAGGGCTTCTAGCGGCTGGAGGGAGACCCAGTACTTC.

This CDR3 is CASSFDYIKSGHHQPQHF. In DNA, the CDR3 is TGTGCCAGCAGTTTTGATTATATCAAATCAGGACACCATCAGCCCCAGCATTTT. This chain uses TRBV28 with TRBJ1-5; TRBD1 is a possible D gene (5 bases). Germline CDR1 reads MDHEN; CDR2 reads SYDVKM. The CDR3 has 18 residues. Trimming pared 3 bases from V and 5 bases from J, leaving 23 bases between. Combining the CDR3 with reference TRBV28 and TRBJ1-5 gives the whole variable domain DVKVTQSSRYLVKRTGEKVFLECVQDMDHENMFWYRQDPGLGLRLIYFSYDVKMKEKGDIPEGYSVSREKKERFSLILESASTNQTSMYLCASSFDYIKSGHHQPQHFGDGTRLSIL.

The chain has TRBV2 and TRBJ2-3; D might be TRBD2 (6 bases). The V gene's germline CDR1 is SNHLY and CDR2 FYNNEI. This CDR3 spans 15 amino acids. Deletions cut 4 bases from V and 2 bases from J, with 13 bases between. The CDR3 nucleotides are TGTGCCAGCAGTGGGGGGGTGACTATCACAGATACGCAGTATTTT. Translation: CASSGGVTITDTQYF.

As DNA, the CDR3 is TGTGCCAGCAGGACGGGAGACTACAATGAGCAGTTCTTC. It translates to CASRTGDYNEQFF. This rearrangement joins TRBV28 to TRBJ2-1; a weak D match, TRBD2 (6 bases). CDR3 length: 13 amino acids. The V and J ends lost 6 bases and 3 bases respectively, with 9 bases between them. Germline loops: CDR1 MDHEN, CDR2 SYDVKM.

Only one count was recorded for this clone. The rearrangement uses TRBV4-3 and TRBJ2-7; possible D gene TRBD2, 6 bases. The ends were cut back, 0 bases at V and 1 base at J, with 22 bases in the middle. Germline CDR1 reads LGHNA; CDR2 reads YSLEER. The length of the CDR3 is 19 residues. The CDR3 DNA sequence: TGCGCCAGCAGCCAAGATCTTAGCGCCGGGACTCGTTATTCCTACGAGCAGTACTTC. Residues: CASSQDLSAGTRYSYEQYF.

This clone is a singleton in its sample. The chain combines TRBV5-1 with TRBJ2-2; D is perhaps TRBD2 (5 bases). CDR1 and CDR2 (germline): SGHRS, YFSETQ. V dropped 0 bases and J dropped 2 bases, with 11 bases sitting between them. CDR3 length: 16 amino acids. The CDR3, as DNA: TGCGCCAGCAGCTTGGTGGACCGGGGTAACACCGGGGAGCTGTTTTTT. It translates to CASSLVDRGNTGELFF.

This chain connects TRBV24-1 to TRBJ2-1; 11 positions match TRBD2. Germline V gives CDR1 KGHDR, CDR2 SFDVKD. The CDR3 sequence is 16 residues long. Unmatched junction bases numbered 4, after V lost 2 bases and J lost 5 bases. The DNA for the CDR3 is TGTGCCACCAGTGATTATGGACTAGCGGGTAACAATGAGCAGTTCTTC. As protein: CATSDYGLAGNNEQFF.

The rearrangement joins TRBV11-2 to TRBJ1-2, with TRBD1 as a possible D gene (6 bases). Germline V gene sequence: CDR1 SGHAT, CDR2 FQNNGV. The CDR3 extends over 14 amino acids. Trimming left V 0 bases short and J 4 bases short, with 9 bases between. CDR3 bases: TGTGCCAGCAGCTTAGAAACAGGGATCTATGGCTACACCTTC. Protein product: CASSLETGIYGYTF.

The CDR3, as DNA: TGTGCCAGCAGCTTGAAGGGACAGGGGAACACTGAAGCTTTCTTT. Encoded protein: CASSLKGQGNTEAFF. J is TRBJ1-1 and V is TRBV7-9; 9 bases fit TRBD1. This CDR3 contains 15 residues. CDR1 is SEHNR, CDR2 FQNEAQ, per germline (reference sequence). The V gene end was trimmed by 3 bases and the J gene end by 1 base; junction bases not matched to a gene: 3. Combining the CDR3 with reference TRBV7-9 and TRBJ1-1 gives the whole variable domain DTGVSQNPRHKITKRGQNVTFRCDPISEHNRLYWYRQTLGQGPEFLTYFQNEAQLEKSRLLSDRFSAERPKGSFSTLEIQRTEQGDSAMYLCASSLKGQGNTEAFFGQGTRLTVV.

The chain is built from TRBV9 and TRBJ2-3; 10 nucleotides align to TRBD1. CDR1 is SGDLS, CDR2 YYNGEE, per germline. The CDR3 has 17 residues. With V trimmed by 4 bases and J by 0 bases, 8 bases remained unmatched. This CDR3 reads CASSLHRDRGSTDTQYF. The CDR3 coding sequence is TGTGCCAGCAGCCTACACCGGGACAGGGGTAGCACAGATACGCAGTATTTT.

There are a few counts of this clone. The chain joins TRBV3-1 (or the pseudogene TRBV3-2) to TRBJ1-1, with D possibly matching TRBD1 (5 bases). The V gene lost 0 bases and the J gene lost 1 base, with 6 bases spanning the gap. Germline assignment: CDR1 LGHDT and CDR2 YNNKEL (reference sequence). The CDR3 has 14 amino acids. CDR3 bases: TGTGCCAGCAGCCAAGATGGGGCGAACACTGAAGCTTTCTTT. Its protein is CASSQDGANTEAFF.

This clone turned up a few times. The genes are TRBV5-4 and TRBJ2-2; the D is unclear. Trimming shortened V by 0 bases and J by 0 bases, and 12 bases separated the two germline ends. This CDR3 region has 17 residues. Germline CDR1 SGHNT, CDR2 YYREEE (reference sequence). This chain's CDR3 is CASSLDFGGSNTGELFF. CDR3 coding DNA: TGTGCCAGCAGCTTGGATTTTGGCGGTTCGAACACCGGGGAGCTGTTTTTT.

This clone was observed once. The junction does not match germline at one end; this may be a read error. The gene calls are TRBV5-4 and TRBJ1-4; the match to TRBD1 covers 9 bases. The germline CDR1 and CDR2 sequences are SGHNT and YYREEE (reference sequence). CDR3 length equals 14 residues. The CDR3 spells CASSLDRGPEKLLF. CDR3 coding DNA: TGTGCCAGCAGCTTGGACAGGGGGCCTGAAAAACTGCTTTTT.

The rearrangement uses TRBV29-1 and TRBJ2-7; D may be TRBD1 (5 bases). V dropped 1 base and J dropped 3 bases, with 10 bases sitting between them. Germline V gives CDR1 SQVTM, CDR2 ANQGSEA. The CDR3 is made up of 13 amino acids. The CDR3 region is CSVEVPGNYEQYF. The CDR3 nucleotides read TGCAGCGTTGAAGTCCCAGGGAACTACGAGCAGTACTTC.

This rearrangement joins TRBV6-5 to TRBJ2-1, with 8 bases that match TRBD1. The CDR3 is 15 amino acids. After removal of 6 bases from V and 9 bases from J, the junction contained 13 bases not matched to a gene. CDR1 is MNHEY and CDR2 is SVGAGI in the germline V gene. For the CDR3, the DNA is TGTGCCAGCAGCCGGAGACAGGGGCCGGGTCTTGAGCAGTTCTTC. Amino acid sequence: CASSRRQGPGLEQFF.

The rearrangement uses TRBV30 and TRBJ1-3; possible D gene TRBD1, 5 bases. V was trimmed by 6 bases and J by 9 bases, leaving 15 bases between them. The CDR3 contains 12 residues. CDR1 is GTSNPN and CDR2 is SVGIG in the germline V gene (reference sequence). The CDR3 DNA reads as TGTGCCTGTCGGGACTCCCGAGTCACCATATATTTT. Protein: CACRDSRVTIYF.

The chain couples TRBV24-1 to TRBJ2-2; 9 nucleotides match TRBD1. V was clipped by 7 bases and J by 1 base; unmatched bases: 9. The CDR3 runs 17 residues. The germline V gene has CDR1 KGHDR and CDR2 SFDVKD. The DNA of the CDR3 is TGTGCCACCAGCCCGATCCCGGGACAGGGGAACACCGGGGAGCTGTTTTTT. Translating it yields CATSPIPGQGNTGELFF.

The CDR3 DNA sequence: TGTGCCAGCTCACCACGTGGACAGGGGGCTAACTATGGCTACACCTTC. It specifies CASSPRGQGANYGYTF. The chain has TRBV18 and TRBJ1-2, with 10 bases lining up with TRBD1. The CDR3 runs to 16 residues. V shed 1 base, J shed 0 bases, and the junction held 2 bases outside the gene matches. Per the germline V gene, CDR1 is KGHSH and CDR2 is LQKENI.

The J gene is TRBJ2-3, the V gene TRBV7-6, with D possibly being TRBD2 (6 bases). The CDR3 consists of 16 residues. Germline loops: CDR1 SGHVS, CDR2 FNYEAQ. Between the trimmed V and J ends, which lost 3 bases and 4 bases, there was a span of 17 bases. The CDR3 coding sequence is TGTGCCAGCAGCTTCGGAGGGGCCCAGGGCGCAGATACGCAGTATTTT. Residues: CASSFGGAQGADTQYF.

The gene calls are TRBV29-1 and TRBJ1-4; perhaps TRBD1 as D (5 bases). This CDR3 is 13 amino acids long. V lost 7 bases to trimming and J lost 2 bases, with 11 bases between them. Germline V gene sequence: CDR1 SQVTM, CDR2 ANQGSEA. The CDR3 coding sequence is TGCAGCGGGAGGCGGGACACTAATGAAAAACTGTTTTTT. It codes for CSGRRDTNEKLFF.

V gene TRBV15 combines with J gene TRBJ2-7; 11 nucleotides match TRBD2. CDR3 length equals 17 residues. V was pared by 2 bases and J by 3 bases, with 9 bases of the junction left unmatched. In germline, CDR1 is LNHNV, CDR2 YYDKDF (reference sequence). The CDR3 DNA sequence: TGTGCCACCAGCAGATCCGGACTAGCGGGTAGAAACTACGAGCAGTACTTC. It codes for CATSRSGLAGRNYEQYF. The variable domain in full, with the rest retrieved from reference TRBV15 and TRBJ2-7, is DAMVIQNPRYQVTQFGKPVTLSCSQTLNHNVMYWYQQKSSQAPKLLFHYYDKDFNNEADTPDNFQSRRPNTSFCFLDIRSPGLGDTAMYLCATSRSGLAGRNYEQYFGPGTRLTVT.

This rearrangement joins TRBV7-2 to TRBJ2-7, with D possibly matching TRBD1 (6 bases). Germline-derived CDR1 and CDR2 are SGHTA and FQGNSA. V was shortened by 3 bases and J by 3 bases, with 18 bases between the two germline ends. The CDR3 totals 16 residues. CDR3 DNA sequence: TGTGCCAGCAGCTTGCTACAGGGCCCCCACCGCTACGAGCAGTACTTC. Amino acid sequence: CASSLLQGPHRYEQYF. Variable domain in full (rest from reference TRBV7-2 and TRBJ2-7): GAGVSQSPSNKVTEKGKDVELRCDPISGHTALYWYRQSLGQGLEFLIYFQGNSAPDKSGLPSDRFSAERTGGSVSTLTIQRTQQEDSAVYLCASSLLQGPHRYEQYFGPGTRLTVT.

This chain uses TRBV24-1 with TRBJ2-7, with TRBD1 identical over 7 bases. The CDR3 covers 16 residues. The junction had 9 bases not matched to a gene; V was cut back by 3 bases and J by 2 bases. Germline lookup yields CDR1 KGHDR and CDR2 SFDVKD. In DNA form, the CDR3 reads TGTGCCACCAGTGATCCTGACCGGGACAGAGCCTACGAGCAGTACTTC. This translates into CATSDPDRDRAYEQYF.

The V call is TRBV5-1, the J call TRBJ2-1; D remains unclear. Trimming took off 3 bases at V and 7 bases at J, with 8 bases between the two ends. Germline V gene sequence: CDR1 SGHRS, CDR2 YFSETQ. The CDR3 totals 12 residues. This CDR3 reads CASSYTENEQFF. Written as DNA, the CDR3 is TGCGCCAGCAGCTATACAGAGAATGAGCAGTTCTTC.

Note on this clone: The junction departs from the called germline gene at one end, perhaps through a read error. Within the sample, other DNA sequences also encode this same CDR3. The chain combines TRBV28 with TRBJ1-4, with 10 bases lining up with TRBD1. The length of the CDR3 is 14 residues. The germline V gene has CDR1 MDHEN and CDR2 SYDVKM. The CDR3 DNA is TGTGCCAGCAGCCGACAGGGGGCGGGCGAAAAACTGCTTTTT. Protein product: CASSRQGAGEKLLF.

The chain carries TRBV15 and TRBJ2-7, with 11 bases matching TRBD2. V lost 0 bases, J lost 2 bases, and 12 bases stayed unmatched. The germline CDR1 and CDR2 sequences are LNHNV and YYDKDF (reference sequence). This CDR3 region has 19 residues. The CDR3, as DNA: TGTGCCACCAGCAGAGATCTCCCAGCTACTAGCGGGAGAACCTACGAGCAGTACTTC. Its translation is CATSRDLPATSGRTYEQYF.